The rows below give T cell receptor beta chains drawn from one sample of a study of identical twins. TCRdb used MiXCR to reprocess the 5' RACE reads, holding one entry per CDR3 protein. The table has hundreds of thousands of distinct CDR3 sequences, more than 20% seen once; the top ten hold around 3%. The sample was also linked to a second study, of T cells expressing NK-cell markers.

Sequenced sample: CD4+ T cells sorted from blood. These receptors came from a woman younger than 30 in good health. CDR3s include the opening cysteine and the closing phenylalanine or tryptophan. A D gene is named only where the DNA matches it firmly. The size entry is marked missing in some rows and otherwise reads once, few, many or a size class.

TRBD1	TRBV29-1	TRBJ2-7	few	TGCAGCGTAAGGGGACAGGGGACCGGAGAGCAGTACTTC	CSVRGQGTGEQYF
TRBD1	TRBV3-1	TRBJ2-7	once	TGTGCCAGCAGCCCGACCGTGGGACAGGGGAAATACGAGCAGTACTTC	CASSPTVGQGKYEQYF
TRBD2	TRBV12-3/TRBV12-4	TRBJ2-7	-	TGTGCCAGCAGTTTAGCGCTAATCGCGGGAGAGGGCGAGCAGTACTTC	CASSLALIAGEGEQYF
-	TRBV29-1	TRBJ1-1	-	TGCAGCGTTGAAGGGACACCCCTCGAAGCTTTCTTT	CSVEGTPLEAFF
-	TRBV5-5	TRBJ2-7	-	TGTGCCAGCAGCTTGGGTCCAAGGGAACCTTACGAGCAGTACTTC	CASSLGPREPYEQYF
TRBD1	TRBV30	TRBJ1-2	few	TGTGCCTGGAACGGGACAGGGTGTTATGGCTACACCTTC	CAWNGTGCYGYTF
-	TRBV12-3/TRBV12-4	TRBJ2-7	-	TGTGCCAGCAGGCAAGGGATAAAGGGGTCCTACGAGCAGTACTTC	CASRQGIKGSYEQYF
-	TRBV20-1	TRBJ1-2	-	TGCAGTGCTAGGGGGAGCAGCTATGGCTACACCTTC	CSARGSSYGYTF
-	TRBV6-5	TRBJ2-7	few	TGTGCCAGCAGTTACTCCCCGCCGGGGGCTAGCTCCTACGAGCAGTACTTC	CASSYSPPGASSYEQYF
TRBD2	TRBV2	TRBJ2-3	-	TGTGCCAGCAGCCTAACTAGCGTGGATACGCAGTATTTT	CASSLTSVDTQYF
-	TRBV6-6	TRBJ1-1	-	TGTGCCAGCAGCAGAGGATGGAACACTGAAGCTTTCTTT	CASSRGWNTEAFF
-	TRBV12-3/TRBV12-4	TRBJ1-1	-	TGTGCCAGCGGAAACAGACAGGCGCCGAACACTGAAGCTTTCTTT	CASGNRQAPNTEAFF
-	TRBV28	TRBJ2-7	-	TGTGCCAGCAGTTTCCGGGGAGGCGAGCAGTACTTC	CASSFRGGEQYF
-	TRBV20-1	TRBJ2-5	-	TGCAGTGCTAGTGATCCTCAGGTCCAAGAGACCCAGTACTTC	CSASDPQVQETQYF
-	TRBV4-2	TRBJ2-1	-	TGTGCCAGCAGCCAAGGGTCGGGATTGGGGTACAATGAGCAGTTCTTC	CASSQGSGLGYNEQFF
-	TRBV7-9	TRBJ2-3	-	TGTGCCAGCAGCTCAAGACTACGCACTACCACAGATACGCAGTATTTT	CASSSRLRTTTDTQYF
-	TRBV7-2	TRBJ2-2	-	TGTGCCAGCAGCTTAGGCCCCTACACCGGGGAGCTGTTTTTT	CASSLGPYTGELFF
TRBD1	TRBV6-1	TRBJ1-2	-	TGTGCCAGTAGTGACAGGGGCAACTATGGCTACACCTTC	CASSDRGNYGYTF
TRBD2	TRBV12-3/TRBV12-4	TRBJ2-3	few	TGTGCCAGCAGTTTTGGAGAGCGGGAGGCCACAGATACGCAGTATTTT	CASSFGEREATDTQYF
-	TRBV7-2	TRBJ2-4	-	TGTGCCAGCAGTCCCGCCTTGCCCAGGGTCGGCAAAAACATTCAGTACTTC	CASSPALPRVGKNIQYF
-	TRBV10-3	TRBJ2-2	few	TGTGCCATCTCCCACGGGGCCGGGGAGCTGTTTTTT	CAISHGAGELFF
-	TRBV10-3	TRBJ1-1	-	TGTGCCATCAGCCCATTGACAAGGGACACTGAAGCTTTCTTT	CAISPLTRDTEAFF
-	TRBV5-6	TRBJ2-3	few	TGTGCCAGCAGCTCCTTTTGGGGGGGGGCCACAGATACGCAGTATTTT	CASSSFWGGATDTQYF
TRBD2	TRBV7-9	TRBJ2-1	-	TGTGCCAGCAGCGCGGTAGCGGGGGGCCCCTCCTACAATGAGCAGTTCTTC	CASSAVAGGPSYNEQFF
-	TRBV4-2	TRBJ2-1	-	TGTGCCAGCAGCCAAGAGGCGGGGTGGGGCCCCTACAATGAGCAGTTCTTC	CASSQEAGWGPYNEQFF
-	TRBV6-1	TRBJ2-2	-	TGTGCCAGCAGGGTCGGGAGCACAAACACCGGGGAGCTGTTTTTT	CASRVGSTNTGELFF
TRBD1	TRBV6-5	TRBJ1-1	few	TGTGCCAGCAGTTACGGGGACAGGCAAGCTTTCTTT	CASSYGDRQAFF
-	TRBV9	TRBJ2-7	-	TGTGCCAGCAGCGTAGACCAGGTTAACTACGAGCAGTACTTC	CASSVDQVNYEQYF
-	TRBV10-3	TRBJ2-3	-	TGTGCCATCAGTGATAGGGGACCCACAGATACGCAGTATTTT	CAISDRGPTDTQYF
-	TRBV12-5	TRBJ2-2	-	TGTGCTAGTGGCGGTAGAATTCGGGCGGCCGGGGAGCTGTTTTTT	CASGGRIRAAGELFF
-	TRBV7-9	TRBJ2-7	-	TGTGCCAGCAGCTCAAGCCCGGGACTGACCTACGAGCAGTACTTC	CASSSSPGLTYEQYF
TRBD2	TRBV5-1	TRBJ2-1	few	TGCGCCAGCAGGGACCCTAGCGGAAACAATGAGCAGTTCTTC	CASRDPSGNNEQFF
-	TRBV5-6	TRBJ2-7	few	TGTGCCAGCAGCTTACTGCGGGACAGAAGATACGAGCAGTACTTC	CASSLLRDRRYEQYF
-	TRBV12-3/TRBV12-4	TRBJ1-2	-	TGTGCCAGCAGTCGGAGGTTGGATAGAGGCTACACCTTC	CASSRRLDRGYTF
-	TRBV5-1	TRBJ2-7	-	TGCGCCAGCAGCGAGGGAGGAACCTACGAGCAGTACTTC	CASSEGGTYEQYF
-	TRBV14	TRBJ2-2	few	TGTGCCAGCAGCCTGCACCTAGCCAACACCGGGGAGCTGTTTTTT	CASSLHLANTGELFF
TRBD1	TRBV12-3/TRBV12-4	TRBJ1-6	few	TGTGCCAGCAGGCAGGGACAGTATAATTCACCCCTCCACTTT	CASRQGQYNSPLHF
TRBD1	TRBV18	TRBJ1-1	few	TGTGCCAGCTCCCCCGGGACAGGGTCGAGCACTGAAGCTTTCTTT	CASSPGTGSSTEAFF
-	TRBV4-1	TRBJ1-2	-	TGCGCCAGCAGCCAGTGGGGGGGCCCCTATGGCTACACCTTC	CASSQWGGPYGYTF
-	TRBV5-1	TRBJ2-5	few	TGCGCCAGCAGCCTACAGGTCCAAGGTCAGACCCAGTACTTC	CASSLQVQGQTQYF
TRBD2	TRBV20-1	TRBJ2-2	-	TGCAGTGCTGCCGGGACTAGCGGGAGGGCCGGGGAGCTGTTTTTT	CSAAGTSGRAGELFF
-	TRBV20-1	TRBJ2-7	once	TGCAGTGCAACCGGGCCCACCTACGAGCAGTACTTC	CSATGPTYEQYF
-	TRBV20-1	TRBJ1-4	-	TGCAGTGCTAGAGTCGGGGCAACTAATGAAAAACTGTTTTTT	CSARVGATNEKLFF
-	TRBV6-4	TRBJ1-1	few	TGTGCCAGCAGTGACGCGAAAGGGGGGGCCACTGAAGCTTTCTTT	CASSDAKGGATEAFF
TRBD1	TRBV2	TRBJ2-5	few	TGTGCCAGCAGTGGAGAAGGGACAGGGTTCGCAGGGACCCAGTACTTC	CASSGEGTGFAGTQYF
-	TRBV5-5	TRBJ1-4	-	TGTGCCAGCAGCCTGGACGTCAGCTTTGATGAAAAACTGTTTTTT	CASSLDVSFDEKLFF
-	TRBV29-1	TRBJ1-4	many	TGCAGCGTTGCGGGGGAAGGGGAAAAACTGTTTTTT	CSVAGEGEKLFF
TRBD2	TRBV12-3/TRBV12-4	TRBJ2-3	-	TGTGCCAGCAGTCTCAGGACTAGCGGGAGGTTGAGAGATACGCAGTATTTT	CASSLRTSGRLRDTQYF
TRBD2	TRBV9	TRBJ2-1	-	TGTGCCAGCAGCCCACAGCTGACCCAACTAGCGGGAGGATCCAATGAGCAGTTCTTC	CASSPQLTQLAGGSNEQFF
-	TRBV6-1	TRBJ2-1	-	TGTGCCAGCAGTGAAGCGCGGGGCTTTTGGCTATACAATGAGCAGTTCTTC	CASSEARGFWLYNEQFF
-	TRBV6-1	TRBJ1-1	-	TGTGCCAGCAGTCCCCGAGGAGGGATATCGAACACTGAAGCTTTCTTT	CASSPRGGISNTEAFF
-	TRBV9	TRBJ2-3	-	TGTGCCAGCAGCGCCGGGAAGGACCGGGCGGATACGCAGTATTTT	CASSAGKDRADTQYF
-	TRBV4-3	TRBJ2-2	-	TGCGCCAGCAGCCAAAGGGGCGGGGTATCGGCCGGGGAGCTGTTTTTT	CASSQRGGVSAGELFF
-	TRBV7-3	TRBJ1-1	-	TGTGCCAGCAGCCTCACGGGGGGTCGTGAAGCTTTCTTT	CASSLTGGREAFF
-	TRBV7-6	TRBJ2-7	few	TGTGCCAGCAGCTTACAAGGCCGAGACTACCCATACGAGCAGTACTTC	CASSLQGRDYPYEQYF
-	TRBV6-1	TRBJ1-1	few	TGTGCCAGCAGTACCCCAGGAAACACTGAAGCTTTCTTT	CASSTPGNTEAFF
-	TRBV7-2	TRBJ1-3	few	TGTGCCAGCAGCTTAGGGGTGAGCACCATATATTTT	CASSLGVSTIYF
-	TRBV7-3	TRBJ2-1	-	TGTGCCAGCAGCTTACATTCAGGCTCCTACAATGAGCAGTTCTTC	CASSLHSGSYNEQFF
-	TRBV5-1	TRBJ2-7	many	TGCGCCAGCAGCTTGGAGGGCGTTTACGAGCAGTACTTC	CASSLEGVYEQYF